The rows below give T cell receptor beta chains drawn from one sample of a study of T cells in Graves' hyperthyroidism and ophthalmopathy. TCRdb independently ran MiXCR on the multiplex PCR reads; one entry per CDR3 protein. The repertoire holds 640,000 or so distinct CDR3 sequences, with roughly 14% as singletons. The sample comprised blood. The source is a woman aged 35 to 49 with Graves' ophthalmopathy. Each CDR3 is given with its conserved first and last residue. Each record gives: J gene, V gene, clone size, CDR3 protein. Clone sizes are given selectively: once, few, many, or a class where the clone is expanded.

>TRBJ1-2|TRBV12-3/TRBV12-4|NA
CASSYNGIDHGYTF
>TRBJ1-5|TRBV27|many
CASSGIGDQPQHF
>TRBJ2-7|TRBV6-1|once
CASSSPGTSAYEQYF
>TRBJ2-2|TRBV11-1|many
CASSWDRVDGELFF
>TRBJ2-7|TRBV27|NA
CASSPTGGGTYEQYF
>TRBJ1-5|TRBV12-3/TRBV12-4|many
CASSWTGLSNQPQHF
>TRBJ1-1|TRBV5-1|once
CASSLVGRSTEAFF
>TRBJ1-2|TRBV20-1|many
CSADNRGQSEGYTF
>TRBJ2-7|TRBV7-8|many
CASSLGDRGDEQYF
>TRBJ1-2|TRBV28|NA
CASSSNWDRYTF
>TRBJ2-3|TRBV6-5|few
CASSYDQSTDTQYF
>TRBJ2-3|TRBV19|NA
CASSIATSTDTQYF
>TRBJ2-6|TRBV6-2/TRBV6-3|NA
CASSYSILASGTGANVLTF
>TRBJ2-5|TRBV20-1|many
CSARGLAGELTVETQYF
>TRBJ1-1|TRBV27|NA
CASSSRQGRSTEAFF
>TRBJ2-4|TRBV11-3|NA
CASSPSVGDEKNIQYF
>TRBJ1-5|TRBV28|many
CASSSLWLSNQPQHF
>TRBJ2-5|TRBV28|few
CASSLKHSPVPDF
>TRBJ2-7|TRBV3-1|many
CASSQETAGSSYEQYF
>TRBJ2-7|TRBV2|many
CASRETGGHEQYF
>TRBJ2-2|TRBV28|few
CASRTPHREPTGELFF
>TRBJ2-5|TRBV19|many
CASSRSIEETQYF
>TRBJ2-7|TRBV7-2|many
CASQRDSQSLEQYF
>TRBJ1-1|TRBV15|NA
CATSRTGGNTEAFF
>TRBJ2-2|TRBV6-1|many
CASTEAGDTGELFF
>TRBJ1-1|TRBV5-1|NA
CASSWTGDEAFF
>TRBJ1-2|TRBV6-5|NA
CASSYRPFYGYTF
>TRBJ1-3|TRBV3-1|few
CASRQTGGSGNTIYF
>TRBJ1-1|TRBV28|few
CATQTGVEAFF
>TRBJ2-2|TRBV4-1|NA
CASSQEPRKNTGELFF
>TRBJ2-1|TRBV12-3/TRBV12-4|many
CASSFPLPRNEQFF
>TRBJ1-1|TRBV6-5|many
CASSLDRGTTEAFF
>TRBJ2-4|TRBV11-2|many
CASSSRSRGYIQYF
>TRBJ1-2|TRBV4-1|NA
CASSQDAPGQGDYGYTF
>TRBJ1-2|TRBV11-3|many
CARPGGRNYGYTF
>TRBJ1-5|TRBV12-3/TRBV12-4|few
CASRPDRPNQPQHF
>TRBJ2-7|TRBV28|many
CASSAPTGTGPPEQYF
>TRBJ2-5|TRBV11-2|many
CASSLSLAGETQYF
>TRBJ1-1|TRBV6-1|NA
CASSAAEAFF
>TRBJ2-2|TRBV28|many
CASSPPGLAGVNTGELFF
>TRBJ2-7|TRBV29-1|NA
CSVATGVGYEQYF
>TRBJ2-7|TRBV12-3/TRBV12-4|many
CASSLEQGQSSYEQYF
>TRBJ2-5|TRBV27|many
CASRGVEEGETQYF
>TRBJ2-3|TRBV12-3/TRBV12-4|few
CASSFSGGSTDTQYF
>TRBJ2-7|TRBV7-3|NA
CASSLASGTMGEQYF
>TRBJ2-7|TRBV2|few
CASSNGLAGGGAYEQYF
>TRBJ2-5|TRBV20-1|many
CSAIPGPGRETQYF
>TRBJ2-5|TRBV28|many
CASLAGLVAGGTQYF
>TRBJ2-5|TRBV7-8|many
CASSQHDTAETQYF
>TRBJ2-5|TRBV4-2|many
CASSQEGGSQYF
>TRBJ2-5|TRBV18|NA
CASSRGAGAQETQYF
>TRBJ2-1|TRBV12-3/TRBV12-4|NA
CASSHGTSGTGSEQFF
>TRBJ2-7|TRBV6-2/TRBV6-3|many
CASYQGVSDTYEQYF
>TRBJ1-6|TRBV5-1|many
CASSLSGEHSPLHF
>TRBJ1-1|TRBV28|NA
CASSPETGGTEAFF
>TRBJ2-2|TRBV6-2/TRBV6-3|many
CASSAGLAGEFAELFF
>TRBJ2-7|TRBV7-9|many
CASSFGTVSYEQYF
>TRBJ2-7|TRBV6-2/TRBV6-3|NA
CASYDLTSGGREQYF
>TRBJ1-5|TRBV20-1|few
CSATGQLNSNQPQHF